The 19 T cell receptor beta chains in this list originate from one sample, sequenced in a study of T cell responses to AZD1222 COVID-19 vaccine. Assay used: immunoSEQ multiplex PCR; TCRdb lists only in-frame clones, some missing. The data contain some 170,000 clones, around nine tenths of them singletons. The material was peripheral blood, obtained on day 0 of AZD1222 vaccination. The receptors were sampled from an adult in good health.

This clone was found once. The chain couples TRBV5-1 to TRBJ2-1; 9 bases line up with TRBD2. Unmatched junction bases numbered 13, after V lost 4 bases and J lost 8 bases. The CDR3 has 16 amino acids. Germline V lookup: CDR1 SGHRS, CDR2 YFSETQ. CDR3 residues: CASSGWLAGGPDEQFF. CDR3 nucleotide sequence: TGCGCCAGCAGCGGATGGCTGGCGGGAGGGCCCGATGAGCAGTTCTTC.

The rearrangement joins TRBV6-6 to TRBJ1-5; D remains ambiguous. The CDR3 is 16 amino acids. The V and J ends lost 5 bases and 0 bases respectively, with 14 bases between them. The germline V gene has CDR1 MNHNY and CDR2 SVGAGI (reference sequence). The CDR3 nucleotides read TGTGCCAGCAGTAACCCGTCTACTTATAGCAATCAGCCCCAGCATTTT. Its protein product is CASSNPSTYSNQPQHF.

The chain employs TRBV5-6 and TRBJ1-2; D uncertain. Germline-derived CDR1 and CDR2 are SGHDT and YYEEEE. V was clipped by 5 bases and J by 3 bases, with 14 bases between them. There are 14 residues in the CDR3. This CDR3 reads CASRPTGADYGYTF. The CDR3, as DNA: TGTGCCAGCAGACCCACCGGAGCAGACTATGGCTACACCTTC.

This clone showed up just once. The chain carries TRBV6-5 and TRBJ1-1; 9 bases are shared with TRBD1. This CDR3 spans 14 amino acids. Losses at the gene ends were 2 bases for V and 5 bases for J; bases not matched to a gene: 3. Germline lookup yields CDR1 MNHEY and CDR2 SVGAGI. The CDR3 DNA reads TGTGCCAGCAGTTACGGGACAGGGTATACTGAAGCTTTCTTT. Translation gives CASSYGTGYTEAFF.

The CDR3, as DNA: TGTGCCAGCAGCGAGGGGACAGGGAGGATGTTCTTC. Amino acid sequence: CASSEGTGRMFF. This rearrangement joins TRBV9 to TRBJ2-1, with 9 bases that match TRBD1. Germline V lookup: CDR1 SGDLS, CDR2 YYNGEE. J gave up 15 bases and V 3 bases, and 7 bases lay outside the gene matches. CDR3 length: 12 residues.

This chain uses TRBV11-2 with TRBJ2-1; 11 bases are a match to TRBD2. V was clipped by 6 bases and J by 0 bases; unmatched bases: 13. CDR1 and CDR2 from the germline V gene are SGHAT and FQNNGV. The CDR3 sequence is 19 residues long. CDR3: CASRQVGLAGGISYNEQFF. For the CDR3, the DNA is TGTGCCAGCAGACAAGTCGGGCTAGCGGGAGGTATCTCCTACAATGAGCAGTTCTTC. The full variable domain, with the rest looked up from reference TRBV11-2 and TRBJ2-1, is EAGVAQSPRYKIIEKRQSVAFWCNPISGHATLYWYQQILGQGPKLLIQFQNNGVVDDSQLPKDRFSAERLKGVDSTLKIQPAKLEDSAVYLCASRQVGLAGGISYNEQFFGPGTRLTVL.

The rearrangement links TRBV5-1 to TRBJ2-1; D perhaps matches TRBD2 (6 bases). The germline CDR1 and CDR2 sequences are SGHRS and YFSETQ. V lost 5 bases and J 2 bases, leaving 17 bases between the germline ends. The length of the CDR3 is 16 residues. CDR3 sequence: CASRLLGGGTYNEQFF. Here the CDR3 DNA reads TGCGCCAGCAGACTGCTCGGCGGAGGGACCTACAATGAGCAGTTCTTC.

The rearrangement uses TRBV20-1 and TRBJ2-5; D unresolved. V was trimmed by 3 bases and J by 1 base, leaving 9 bases between them. This CDR3 comprises 13 residues. Germline lookup yields CDR1 DFQATT and CDR2 SNEGSKA (reference sequence). The chain's CDR3 is CSASHPGQETQYF. CDR3 nucleotides: TGCAGTGCTAGTCATCCAGGCCAAGAGACCCAGTACTTC.

The rearrangement joins TRBV16 to TRBJ1-5; 9 bases line up with TRBD1. CDR3 length: 18 amino acids. J was trimmed by 1 base and V by 0 bases; bases with no gene match: 7. Germline lookup yields CDR1 KGHSY and CDR2 FQNENV. CDR3 residues: CASSQSQTGGRSNQPQHF. The CDR3 DNA reads as TGTGCCAGCAGCCAATCGCAGACAGGGGGTAGGAGCAATCAGCCCCAGCATTTT. Looking up the rest from reference TRBV16 and TRBJ1-5 gives the full variable domain: GEEVAQTPKHLVRGEGQKAKLYCAPIKGHSYVFWYQQVLKNEFKFLISFQNENVFDETGMPKERFSAKCLPNSPCSLEIQATKLEDSAVYFCASSQSQTGGRSNQPQHFGDGTRLSIL.

The chain recombines TRBV16 with TRBJ1-4; D unresolved. The CDR3 length is 17 residues. The V gene's germline CDR1 is KGHSY and CDR2 FQNENV. V was shortened by 3 bases and J by 0 bases, with 14 bases between the two germline ends. In DNA form, the CDR3 reads TGTGCCAGCAGCCACCTGAGACACGAGGCAACTAATGAAAAACTGTTTTTT. Translation: CASSHLRHEATNEKLFF.

The rearrangement joins TRBV30 to TRBJ2-7; 7 nucleotides agree with TRBD2. The CDR3 loop spans 13 amino acids. Germline V lookup: CDR1 GTSNPN, CDR2 SVGIG (reference sequence). The V segment lost 2 bases and the J segment 7 bases; nucleotides outside the gene matches: 8. DNA for the CDR3: TGTGCCTGGAGTCCGGGACTACGGGAGGAGCAGTACTTC. This sequence encodes CAWSPGLREEQYF.

The chain carries TRBV10-1 and TRBJ2-5, with D unclear. Trimming left V 3 bases short and J 1 base short, with 3 bases between. The CDR3 loop spans 12 amino acids. CDR1 and CDR2 from the germline V gene are WNHNN and SYGVQD (reference sequence). CDR3 bases: TGCGCCAGCAGTGATCTCCAAGAGACCCAGTACTTC. It is translated as CASSDLQETQYF.

In this sample, this clone turned up once. The chain couples TRBV29-1 to TRBJ1-1; no firm D call. Trimming shortened V by 4 bases and J by 1 base, and 7 bases separated the two germline ends. Germline V lookup: CDR1 SQVTM, CDR2 ANQGSEA. The CDR3 runs 12 residues. CDR3 residues: CSVASQNTEAFF. The CDR3 nucleotides read TGCAGCGTTGCCAGTCAGAACACTGAAGCTTTCTTT.

The gene calls are TRBV7-8 and TRBJ1-1; D is ambiguous. Germline V lookup: CDR1 SGHVS, CDR2 FQNEAQ. V was shortened by 1 base and J by 4 bases, with 10 bases between the two germline ends. This CDR3 contains 14 residues. The DNA for the CDR3 is TGTGCCAGCAGCTTAGAGGGAGGCGGCACTGAAGCTTTCTTT. The encoded protein is CASSLEGGGTEAFF.

In its sample, this clone was seen a few times. The CDR3 loop is CASSLGISGPSSYEQYF. CDR3 in DNA: TGTGCCAGCAGCTTAGGGATTAGCGGGCCTAGCTCCTACGAGCAGTACTTC. The chain joins TRBV11-3 to TRBJ2-7; 7 bases match TRBD2. The length of the CDR3 is 17 residues. CDR1 and CDR2 from the germline V gene are SGHNT and YENEEA. Germline trimming cut 1 base from V and 0 bases from J; bases unmatched to any gene: 9.

This clone appeared a few times. The J gene is TRBJ2-1, the V gene TRBV4-1, with 9 bases aligning to TRBD2. Germline-derived CDR1 and CDR2 are MGHRA and YSYEKL. The CDR3 runs 15 residues. V lost 0 bases, J lost 6 bases, and 3 bases stayed unmatched. The CDR3 nucleotides read TGCGCCAGCAGCCAAGACCCTAGCGGGATCAATGAGCAGTTCTTC. Translation gives CASSQDPSGINEQFF.

The chain recombines TRBV3-1 (or the pseudogene TRBV3-2) with TRBJ1-1; D is uncertain. CDR3 length: 15 residues. Trimming removed 4 bases at V and 5 bases at J, with 17 bases between. CDR1 is LGHDT, CDR2 YNNKEL, per germline (reference sequence). Here the CDR3 DNA reads TGTGCCAGCAGCCCCCTCTCAGGTTTGGGGACTGAAGCTTTCTTT. As protein: CASSPLSGLGTEAFF.

The gene calls are TRBV15 and TRBJ1-1; D might be TRBD1 (5 bases). The CDR3 loop spans 15 amino acids. The V end lost 1 base, the J end lost 1 base, and 10 bases lay between the germline ends. Germline-derived CDR1 and CDR2 are LNHNV and YYDKDF (reference sequence). The CDR3: CATSRGEGRNTEAFF. The CDR3 DNA reads TGTGCCACCAGCAGAGGCGAGGGGAGGAACACTGAAGCTTTCTTT.

This clone has just a few counts. The rearrangement uses TRBV5-4 and TRBJ1-3; D is ambiguous. The germline V gene encodes CDR1 SGHNT and CDR2 YYREEE (reference sequence). This CDR3 region has 16 residues. V was pared by 3 bases and J by 0 bases, with 13 bases between. DNA for the CDR3: TGTGCCAGCAGCTCCGGACCGATAGCCTCTGGAAACACCATATATTTT. Encoded protein: CASSSGPIASGNTIYF. The whole variable domain, remainder taken from reference TRBV5-4 and TRBJ1-3, is ETGVTQSPTHLIKTRGQQVTLRCSSQSGHNTVSWYQQALGQGPQFIFQYYREEENGRGNFPPRFSGLQFPNYSSELNVNALELDDSALYLCASSSGPIASGNTIYFGEGSWLTVV.